Described below is a single TCR beta chain sequence and its context. Its antigen is unknown. The sample belongs to a study of T cell responses to AZD1222 COVID-19 vaccine. The germline V gene encodes CDR1 SGHTA and CDR2 FQGNSA. The CDR3 spans 16 residues. Losses at the gene ends were 5 bases for V and 1 base for J; bases not matched to a gene: 5. Points from the study as a whole: Among the donors, most were white British and more were female, and clonal diversity was possibly underestimated. Within unmutated variant regions lay the reported targets of nearly half of spike-specific TCRs. The peak T cell response came first, and repertoires were sampled only after it.

Libraries were prepared by immunoSEQ multiplex PCR; TCRdb keeps only in-frame clonotypes and omits some of them. The table includes approximately 130,000 clones, approximately 90% detected once. V usage is TRBV7-2 and J usage is TRBJ2-3; 11 nucleotides line up with TRBD1. The input for sequencing was peripheral blood, taken on day 0 of AZD1222 vaccination. The clonotype originates from an adult in good health. CDR3 in amino acids: CASSRTGGFRTDTQYF. For the CDR3, the DNA is TGTGCCAGCAGCCGGACAGGGGGCTTCCGCACAGATACGCAGTATTTT. Filled out from reference TRBV7-2 and TRBJ2-3, the complete variable domain reads GAGVSQSPSNKVTEKGKDVELRCDPISGHTALYWYRQSLGQGLEFLIYFQGNSAPDKSGLPSDRFSAERTGGSVSTLTIQRTQQEDSAVYLCASSRTGGFRTDTQYFGPGTRLTVL.